This is a list of T cell receptor beta chains from one sample in a study of T cells in localized non-small cell lung cancer. This table comes from immunoSEQ multiplex PCR, and its TCRdb copy is limited to in-frame clones, with some not included. The sample has over 35,000 clones, around 86% seen once; the top ten hold under 8%. Sequenced material: peripheral blood mononuclear cells, taken before any cancer treatment. The receptors stem from a male donor at least 60 years old with stage II lung adenocarcinoma. The CDR3 runs from the conserved cysteine through the conserved F or W. A D gene is named only where the DNA matches it firmly. Clone size is not always given. Where it is, it says once, few, many or a class for expanded clones.

>.|TRBV5-1|TRBJ2-1|few
TGCGCCAGCAGCTTGGTCGGTGACAATGAGCAGTTCTTC
CASSLVGDNEQFF
>.|TRBV15|TRBJ1-4|.
TGTGCCACCAGCAGAGATCGAGGGCCAACTAATGAAAAACTGTTTTTT
CATSRDRGPTNEKLFF
>TRBD1|TRBV6-6|TRBJ1-6|.
TGTGCCAGCAGCCCCGGGGCGGGACAGGGCGGATCACCCCTCCACTTT
CASSPGAGQGGSPLHF
>TRBD2|TRBV10-3|TRBJ2-1|.
TGTGCCATAAAGGCGGGAGCGGGAGAGCAGTTCTTC
CAIKAGAGEQFF
>.|TRBV28|TRBJ2-3|.
TGTGCCAGCAGGAGACAGAGGTTCACAGATACGCAGTATTTT
CASRRQRFTDTQYF
>TRBD2|TRBV2|TRBJ2-3|few
TGTGCCAGCACCGAGGGGGGAGCGGGAGGTGGAGATACGCAGTATTTT
CASTEGGAGGGDTQYF
>TRBD1|TRBV6-5|TRBJ1-1|.
TGTGCCAGCAGCCGGACAGGGGGCAAGGCTTTCTTT
CASSRTGGKAFF
>.|TRBV30|TRBJ1-5|.
TGTGCCTGGAGTGTATCTCTAAGGGATGCGGGGGGCAATCAGCCCCAGCATTTT
CAWSVSLRDAGGNQPQHF
>TRBD1|TRBV27|TRBJ1-2|.
TGTGCCAGCAGTGCCAGTACCGGGACAGCCAGCGGCTACACCTTC
CASSASTGTASGYTF
>.|TRBV5-1|TRBJ1-1|.
TGCGCCAGCAGCTTGGGGGGGACCGTGCGGACTGAAGCTTTCTTT
CASSLGGTVRTEAFF
>.|TRBV9|TRBJ2-3|.
TGTGCCAGCAGCGTAGGTCCAGCGCCGAGCACAGATACGCAGTATTTT
CASSVGPAPSTDTQYF
>.|TRBV19|TRBJ2-3|.
TGTGCCAGTAGTTTGGGTCCCGGCGGCACAGATACGCAGTATTTT
CASSLGPGGTDTQYF
>.|TRBV5-1|TRBJ2-1|.
TGCGCCAGCAGCTTGGGTGGGAGCGCCTCCTACAATGAGCAGTTCTTC
CASSLGGSASYNEQFF
>.|TRBV4-2|TRBJ2-7|.
TGTGCCAGCAGCGGCCAGGGCGACGAGCAGTACTTC
CASSGQGDEQYF
>TRBD2|TRBV7-8|TRBJ2-3|.
TGTGCCAGCAGCCCTCGGACTAGCGGGGGCACAGATACGCAGTATTTT
CASSPRTSGGTDTQYF
>.|TRBV27|TRBJ1-1|.
TGTGCCAGCAGTTTATCAGGGGCGGTACTTAGGAACACTGAAGCTTTCTTT
CASSLSGAVLRNTEAFF
>TRBD1|TRBV27|TRBJ1-2|few
TGTGCCAGCAGTTTTTCGAGGACAGGGGGTTCTAACTATGGCTACACCTTC
CASSFSRTGGSNYGYTF
>.|TRBV21-1|TRBJ2-3|.
TGTGCCAGCAGAAGTCACAGCACAGATACGCAGTATTTT
CASRSHSTDTQYF
>.|TRBV9|TRBJ2-5|few
TGTGCCAGCAGCGTAGGGGGCCAACAAGAGACCCAGTACTTC
CASSVGGQQETQYF
>.|TRBV30|TRBJ1-3|medium-sized
TGTGCCTGGAGTTCGAGGAACACCATATATTTT
CAWSSRNTIYF